This T cell receptor beta chain was captured in a study of shared clonotypes between healthy human individuals. Of note for this clone: This CDR3 is also generated by other DNA sequences in the sample.

Assay used: immunoSEQ multiplex PCR; TCRdb lists only in-frame clones, some missing. The table has more than 2,000,000 clones, roughly nine tenths seen once; the top ten hold about 0.13%. The receptor was isolated from a man younger than 35 in good health. Sequencing was done on a sample of naive CD4+ T cells sorted from blood. Subset indicated: CD45RA+ positively selected.

This chain's CDR3 is CASSPDRNSPLHF. CDR3 nucleotide sequence: TGTGCCAGCTCACCCGACAGAAATTCACCCCTCCACTTT. The chain has TRBV18 and TRBJ1-6, with TRBD1 as a possible D gene (5 bases). Germline CDR1 is KGHSH and CDR2 is LQKENI. Trimming stripped 3 bases from V and 7 bases from J, with 7 bases between. The CDR3 runs to 13 residues.